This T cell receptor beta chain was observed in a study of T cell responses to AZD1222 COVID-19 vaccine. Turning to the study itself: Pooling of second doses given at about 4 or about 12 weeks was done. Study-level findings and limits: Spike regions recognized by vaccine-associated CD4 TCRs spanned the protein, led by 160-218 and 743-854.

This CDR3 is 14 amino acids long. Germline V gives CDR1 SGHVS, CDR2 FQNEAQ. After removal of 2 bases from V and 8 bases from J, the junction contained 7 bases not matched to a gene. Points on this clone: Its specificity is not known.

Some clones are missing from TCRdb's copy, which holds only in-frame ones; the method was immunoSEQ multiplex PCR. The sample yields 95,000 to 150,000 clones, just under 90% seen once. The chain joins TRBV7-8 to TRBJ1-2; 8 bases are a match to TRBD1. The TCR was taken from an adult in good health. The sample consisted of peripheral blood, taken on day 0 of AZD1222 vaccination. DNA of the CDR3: TGTGCCAGCAGCTTACAAGACAGGGGTCGGGGCTACACCTTC. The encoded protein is CASSLQDRGRGYTF.